This TCR beta chain was sequenced in a study of blood T cells in healthy people across ages. The germline V gene encodes CDR1 SGHRS and CDR2 YFSETQ. V lost 4 bases, J lost 0 bases, and 9 bases stayed unmatched. CDR3 length: 16 amino acids. Of note for this clonotype: Its antigen is still unknown.

Study observations and caveats: Researchers said unsorted PBMCs prevented a conclusive naive versus antigen-experienced comparison. The authors considered diversity estimates from one million T cells to be underestimates. Donors of long life had a larger count of naive CD4+ cells and greater diversity than aged donors.

Every sample yielded at least 6 million isolated PBMCs. A sample-barcoded 5' primer and a J-beta primer mix were used in a second PCR of roughly 6 to 11 cycles. TCRdb re-analysed the 5' RACE reads in MiXCR, keeping a single row per CDR3 protein. The sample consists of under 1,000,000 distinct CDR3 sequences, around 36% of them appearing once. Sequenced: blood. J is TRBJ1-2 and V is TRBV5-1, with 7 bases fitting TRBD1. The sequence derives from a man aged 18 to 29 in good health. CDR3 sequence reads: CASSQDLQGPNYGYTF. The DNA for the CDR3 is TGCGCCAGCAGCCAAGACCTACAGGGGCCTAACTATGGCTACACCTTC.